This T cell receptor (beta chain) was observed in a study of PD-1 blockade in classical Hodgkin lymphoma. TCRdb's table, derived via immunoSEQ multiplex PCR, lists solely in-frame clones and lacks some. This sample has 60,000 or so clones, with 90% found just once. The CDR3 totals 14 residues. Germline CDR1 and CDR2: SNHLY and FYNNEI. The V end was cut by 6 bases, the J end by 6 bases, with 15 bases between. Brentuximab vedotin exposure varied, and every patient relapsed after autologous stem cell transplantation. The TCR sequence derives from a human donor with classical Hodgkin lymphoma. The sequencing here drew on peripheral blood mononuclear cells (PBMCs), taken at baseline. The rearrangement uses TRBV2 and TRBJ2-1; D is uncertain. CDR3 residues: CASRGFPFTNEQFF. Written as DNA, the CDR3 is TGTGCCAGCAGGGGGTTCCCCTTTACCAATGAGCAGTTCTTC.